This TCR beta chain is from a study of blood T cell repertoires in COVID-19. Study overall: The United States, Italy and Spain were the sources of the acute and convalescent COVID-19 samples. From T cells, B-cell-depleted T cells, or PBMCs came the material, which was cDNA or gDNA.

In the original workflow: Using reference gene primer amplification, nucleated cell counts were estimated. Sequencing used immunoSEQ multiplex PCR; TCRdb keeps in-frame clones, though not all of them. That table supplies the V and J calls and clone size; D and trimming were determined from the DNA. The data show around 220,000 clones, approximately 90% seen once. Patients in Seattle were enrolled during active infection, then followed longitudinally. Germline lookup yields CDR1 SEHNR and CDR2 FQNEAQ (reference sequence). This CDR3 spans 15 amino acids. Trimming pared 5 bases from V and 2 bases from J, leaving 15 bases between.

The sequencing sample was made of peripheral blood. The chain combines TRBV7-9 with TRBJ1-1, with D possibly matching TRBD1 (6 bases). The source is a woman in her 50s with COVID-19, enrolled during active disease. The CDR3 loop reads CASSPRTDRNTEAFF. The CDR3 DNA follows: TGTGCCAGCAGCCCCCGGACAGACCGTAACACTGAAGCTTTCTTT. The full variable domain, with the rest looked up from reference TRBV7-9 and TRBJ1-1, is DTGVSQNPRHKITKRGQNVTFRCDPISEHNRLYWYRQTLGQGPEFLTYFQNEAQLEKSRLLSDRFSAERPKGSFSTLEIQRTEQGDSAMYLCASSPRTDRNTEAFFGQGTRLTVV.